The 17 T cell receptor beta chains presented below share a single source sample, sequenced in a study of T cells in Graves' hyperthyroidism and ophthalmopathy. RNA transcripts provided the source from which TCR beta CDR3 regions were amplified. During a first-round RT-PCR of the TCR CDR3, the HTBI primer set was used. TCRdb passed the multiplex PCR reads through MiXCR, listing each CDR3 protein once. The sample carries approximately 400,000 distinct CDR3 sequences, roughly 12% recorded once. Sequenced sample: blood. These receptor sequences come from a man under 40 with Graves' hyperthyroidism that later progressed to Graves' ophthalmopathy.

This clonotype occurred many times. The V gene is TRBV24-1, the J gene TRBJ2-2, with D possibly being TRBD2 (6 bases). Trimming pared 3 bases from V and 4 bases from J, leaving 11 bases between. Germline V gives CDR1 KGHDR, CDR2 SFDVKD. The CDR3 consists of 15 residues. For the CDR3, the DNA is TGTGCCACCAGTGATGCACGGAGGGGCACCGGGGAGCTGTTTTTT. Translating gives CATSDARRGTGELFF.

This clonotype was recorded at least ten times. V is TRBV12-3 or TRBV12-4 and J is TRBJ2-5, with 10 nucleotides matching TRBD2. The CDR3 contains 15 residues. J gave up 0 bases and V 6 bases, and 4 bases lay outside the gene matches. The CDR3 bases are TGTGCCAGCAGCCTTAGCGGGGGGAACCAAGAGACCCAGTACTTC. It encodes CASSLSGGNQETQYF.

There are a few counts of this clonotype. The CDR3 is CSARSTGGYQPQHF. In DNA form, the CDR3 reads TGCAGTGCCCGCAGTACGGGGGGTTATCAGCCCCAGCATTTT. V gene TRBV20-1 combines with J gene TRBJ1-5, with D possibly matching TRBD1 (5 bases). The CDR3 totals 14 residues. The V end was cut by 6 bases, the J end by 5 bases, with 17 bases between. Per germline, CDR1 DFQATT and CDR2 SNEGSKA (reference sequence).

This clonotype has at least ten counts. CDR3 protein: CASSEVAGAPYNEQFF. The CDR3 DNA reads TGTGCCAGCAGTGAAGTAGCGGGGGCTCCCTACAATGAGCAGTTCTTC. The genes are TRBV27 and TRBJ2-1; the match to TRBD2 covers 9 bases. V dropped 5 bases and J dropped 2; count of bases not matched to a gene: 7. The CDR3 consists of 16 residues. The germline V gene has CDR1 MNHEY and CDR2 SMNVEV (reference sequence).

In this sample, this clonotype turned up a few times. CDR3 nucleotide sequence: TGTGCCAGCAGCCACTGGGACCGTACTTACGAGCAGTACTTC. This translates into CASSHWDRTYEQYF. This chain joins TRBV5-6 and TRBJ2-7; either TRBD1 or TRBD2 may fit D (5 bases each). Trimming removed 4 bases from V and 4 bases from J, with 15 bases in between. The CDR3 is 14 residues long. CDR1 and CDR2 (germline): SGHDT, YYEEEE.

This clonotype was counted ten times or more. The chain carries TRBV12-3 or TRBV12-4 and TRBJ2-5, with 8 nucleotides matching TRBD1. V lost 5 bases, J lost 5 bases, and 10 bases stayed unmatched. This CDR3 contains 15 residues. The CDR3 sequence is CASSPYQTGVETQYF. For the CDR3, the DNA is TGTGCCAGCAGTCCCTACCAGACAGGGGTGGAGACCCAGTACTTC.

The chain recombines TRBV14 with TRBJ1-1; D is uncertain. The V end lost 2 bases, the J end lost 2 bases, and 9 bases lay between the germline ends. CDR3 size: 14 residues. Germline CDR1 SGHDN, CDR2 FVKESK. The CDR3: CASSQLPTNTEAFF. CDR3 DNA: TGTGCCAGCAGCCAACTCCCGACCAACACTGAAGCTTTCTTT. Full variable domain (missing parts from reference TRBV14 and TRBJ1-1): EAGVTQFPSHSVIEKGQTVTLRCDPISGHDNLYWYRRVMGKEIKFLLHFVKESKQDESGMPNNRFLAERTGGTYSTLKVQPAELEDSGVYFCASSQLPTNTEAFFGQGTRLTVV.

The CDR3 reads CASSPWTGGWNTGELFF. The CDR3 nucleotides are TGTGCCAGCAGCCCCTGGACAGGGGGCTGGAACACCGGGGAGCTGTTTTTT. The chain couples TRBV14 to TRBJ2-2; 11 nucleotides agree with TRBD1. V trimming: 4 bases; J trimming: 1 base; junction bases outside the gene matches: 5. The V gene's germline CDR1 is SGHDN and CDR2 FVKESK. The CDR3 length is 17 residues.

The V gene is TRBV12-5, the J gene TRBJ2-5, with D possibly matching TRBD1 (5 bases). This CDR3 is 17 amino acids long. The germline V gene has CDR1 LGHNT and CDR2 FRNRAP. Deletions cut 0 bases from V and 2 bases from J, with 16 bases between. As DNA, the CDR3 is TGTGCTAGTGGTTTGGTAAAGGGGCTAGTGGGGCAAGAGACCCAGTACTTC. Protein sequence: CASGLVKGLVGQETQYF.

This clonotype was picked up many times. The CDR3 bases are TGTGCCAGCAGTGAACAGGGGGTTATGGACTCACCCCTCCACTTT. Translating it yields CASSEQGVMDSPLHF. This sequence joins TRBV2 and TRBJ1-6; 7 positions agree with TRBD1. This CDR3 region has 15 residues. V lost 2 bases, J lost 10 bases, and 8 bases stayed unmatched. Germline values: CDR1 SNHLY, CDR2 FYNNEI.

This clonotype has ten or more counts. V and J are TRBV12-3 or TRBV12-4 and TRBJ2-5; tentatively, D is TRBD1 or TRBD2 (5 bases each). CDR3 length: 15 amino acids. Trimming removed 5 bases from V and 3 bases from J, with 16 bases in between. The CDR3 loop is CASSLRSGPEETQYF. Written as DNA, the CDR3 is TGTGCCAGCAGTCTGCGGTCGGGGCCAGAAGAGACCCAGTACTTC.

CDR3 residues: CASSYSTTTSATGWTGELFF. CDR3 nucleotides: TGTGCCAGCAGTTACTCGACCACAACTAGCGCCACCGGATGGACCGGGGAGCTGTTTTTT. V usage is TRBV6-2 or TRBV6-3 and J usage is TRBJ2-2; 7 nucleotides match TRBD2. V was clipped by 0 bases and J by 5 bases; unmatched bases: 18. The V gene's germline CDR1 is MNHEY and CDR2 SVGEGT. The CDR3 covers 20 residues.

The chain has TRBV19 and TRBJ2-3; 8 bases fit TRBD1. Trimming at V came to 5 bases and at J to 7 bases, leaving 11 bases not matched to a gene. CDR1 is LNHDA, CDR2 SQIVND, per germline (reference sequence). CDR3 length equals 15 residues. CDR3 region: CASSAGTGSGYTQYF. The CDR3 bases are TGTGCCAGTAGTGCCGGGACAGGTAGTGGCTATACGCAGTATTTT.

The chain recombines TRBV11-2 with TRBJ2-2, with a weak D call TRBD2 (5 bases). The CDR3 covers 16 residues. Between the trimmed V and J ends, which lost 5 bases and 1 base, there was a span of 14 bases. Germline-derived CDR1 and CDR2 are SGHAT and FQNNGV. Here the CDR3 reads CASSRDSFLNTGELFF. The CDR3 bases are TGTGCCAGCAGCCGGGATTCATTCCTGAACACCGGGGAGCTGTTTTTT.

This clonotype was seen repeatedly, ten times or more. The rearrangement links TRBV20-1 to TRBJ2-3; 8 positions agree with TRBD1. The germline V gene encodes CDR1 DFQATT and CDR2 SNEGSKA (reference sequence). Losses at the gene ends were 6 bases for V and 0 bases for J; bases not matched to a gene: 8. The CDR3 totals 15 residues. The DNA for the CDR3 is TGCAGTGCCGTCGGGACAGGTGGGAGCACAGATACGCAGTATTTT. Encoded protein: CSAVGTGGSTDTQYF.

The rearrangement links TRBV20-1 to TRBJ1-6, with 7 nucleotides matching TRBD1. Germline CDR1 reads DFQATT; CDR2 reads SNEGSKA (reference sequence). The junction had 11 bases not matched to a gene; V was cut back by 6 bases and J by 6 bases. This CDR3 has 15 residues. CDR3 amino acids: CSASTGFPFNSPLHF. In nucleotides, the CDR3 is TGCAGTGCATCGACAGGGTTTCCTTTTAATTCACCCCTCCACTTT.

In its sample, this clonotype was seen a few times. The chain combines TRBV5-5 with TRBJ1-6; possibly TRBD1 for D (6 bases). The CDR3 length is 14 residues. Germline assignment: CDR1 SGHKS and CDR2 YYEKEE (reference sequence). Trimming shortened V by 0 bases and J by 10 bases, and 11 bases separated the two germline ends. The CDR3 spells CASSLVQGESPLHF. Written as DNA, the CDR3 is TGTGCCAGCAGCTTGGTACAGGGTGAATCACCCCTCCACTTT. Combining the CDR3 with reference TRBV5-5 and TRBJ1-6 gives the whole variable domain DAGVTQSPTHLIKTRGQQVTLRCSPISGHKSVSWYQQVLGQGPQFIFQYYEKEERGRGNFPDRFSARQFPNYSSELNVNALLLGDSALYLCASSLVQGESPLHFGNGTRLTVT.